This T cell receptor beta chain was sequenced in a study of shared clonotypes between healthy human individuals. Study as a whole: Three plates each covered CD4 naive and memory; CD8 naive two, CD8 memory one. Overall study results and limits: Rarefaction curves obtained for sorted subsets showed sequencing incomplete despite large depth.

For this clone: No antigen is known for it.

Once extracted for a subset, genomic DNA was divided evenly among several immunoSEQ plates. Original analysis: Sequence data from immunoSEQ were junction-only and lacked quality scores; consequently, filtering differed. This table comes from immunoSEQ multiplex PCR, and its TCRdb copy is limited to in-frame clones, with some not included. That table is the source of V, J and clone size, and D and trimming were worked out from the DNA. This table holds millions of clones, 85% to 95% found once. CD8 cells classed as naive were CD45RO-negative and positively selected for CCR7, excluding terminally differentiated effector memory CD45RA+ cells. The CDR3 is 15 amino acids. Trimming took off 2 bases at V and 5 bases at J, with 15 bases between the two ends. Germline loops: CDR1 MNHEY, CDR2 SMNVEV (reference sequence).

Sequenced sample: naive CD8+ T cells from PBMCs. V is TRBV27 and J is TRBJ1-1, with D perhaps matching TRBD1 (5 bases). This TCR derives from a young man in good health. Some clones in this sample may be carry-over from other donors' samples. CDR3 amino acids: CASSLEGVGWTEAFF. In nucleotides, the CDR3 is TGTGCCAGCAGTTTAGAAGGGGTAGGCTGGACTGAAGCTTTCTTT.